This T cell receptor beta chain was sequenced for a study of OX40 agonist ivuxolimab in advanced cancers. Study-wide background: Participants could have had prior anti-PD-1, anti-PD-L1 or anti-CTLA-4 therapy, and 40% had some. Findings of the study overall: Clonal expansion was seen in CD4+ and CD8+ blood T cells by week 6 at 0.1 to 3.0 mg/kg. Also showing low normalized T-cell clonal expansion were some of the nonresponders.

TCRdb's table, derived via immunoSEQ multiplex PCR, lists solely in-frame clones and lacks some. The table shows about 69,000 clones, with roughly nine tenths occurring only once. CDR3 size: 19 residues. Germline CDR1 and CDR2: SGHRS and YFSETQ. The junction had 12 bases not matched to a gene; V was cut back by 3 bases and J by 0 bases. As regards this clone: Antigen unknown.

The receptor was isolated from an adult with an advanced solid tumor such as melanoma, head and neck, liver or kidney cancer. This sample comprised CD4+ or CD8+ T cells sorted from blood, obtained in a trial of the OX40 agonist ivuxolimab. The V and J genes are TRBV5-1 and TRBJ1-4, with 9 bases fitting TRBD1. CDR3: CASSYGTGSHRTTNEKLFF. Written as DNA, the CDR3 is TGCGCCAGCAGCTATGGGACAGGGAGTCATCGAACAACTAATGAAAAACTGTTTTTT.